The rows below give T cell receptor beta chains drawn from one sample of a study of T cell repertoires in cytomegalovirus infection. MiXCR, applied by TCRdb to the reads, yields one record per CDR3 protein. Among about 76,000 distinct CDR3 sequences listed, roughly 3.6% were seen once. Specimen: PBMCs. The source is a human donor in good health (CMV status not recorded). Some clones in this sample may be carry-over from other donors' samples. CDR3s leave out the opening cysteine and the closing phenylalanine or tryptophan.

>TRBJ1-2|TRBV14
ASSQDKARLHYGYT
>TRBJ2-3|TRBV7-2
ASSSTASGAQY
>TRBJ1-2|TRBV7-2
ASSPPGAGYGYT
>TRBJ2-1|TRBV7-8
ASSLGGLAGAFSPSYNEQF
>TRBJ2-2|TRBV6-2/TRBV6-3
ASSYNQGTGELF
>TRBJ2-5|TRBV7-8
ASSFGTGYETQY
>TRBJ2-3|TRBV28
ASSSRDFRQY
>TRBJ1-5|TRBV7-2
ASSPDRSRSQPQH
>TRBJ1-2|TRBV6-7
ASSLRTANYGYT
>TRBJ1-2|TRBV6-4
ASSEEMFTGYT
>TRBJ1-5|TRBV6-5
ASRGGDQPQH